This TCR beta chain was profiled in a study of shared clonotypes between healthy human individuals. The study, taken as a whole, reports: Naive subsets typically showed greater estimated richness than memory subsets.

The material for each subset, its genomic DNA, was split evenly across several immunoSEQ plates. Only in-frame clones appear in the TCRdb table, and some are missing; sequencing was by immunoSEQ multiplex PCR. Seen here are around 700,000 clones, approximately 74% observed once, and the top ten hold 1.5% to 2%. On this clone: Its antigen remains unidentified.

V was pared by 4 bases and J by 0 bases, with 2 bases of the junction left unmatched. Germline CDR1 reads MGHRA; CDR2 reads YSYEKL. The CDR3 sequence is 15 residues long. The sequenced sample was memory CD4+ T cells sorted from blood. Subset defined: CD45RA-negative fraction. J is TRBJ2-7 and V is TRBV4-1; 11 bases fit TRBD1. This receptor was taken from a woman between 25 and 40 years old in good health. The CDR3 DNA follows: TGCGCCAGCAGCCTCGGGACAGGGGGCTCCTACGAGCAGTACTTC. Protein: CASSLGTGGSYEQYF.